These T cell receptor beta chains were read from a single sample in a study of blood T cell repertoires in COVID-19. The data were produced by immunoSEQ multiplex PCR, yet TCRdb's version contains in-frame clones alone and is incomplete. The repertoire consists of 99,000 or so clones, with roughly 80% occurring once and the leading ten covering about 4.8%. Material for sequencing was peripheral blood. Every receptor here comes from a man in his sixties with acute or convalescent COVID-19. CDR3s include the opening cysteine and the closing phenylalanine or tryptophan. A D gene is named only where the DNA matches it firmly. Not every row has a clone size; where given, it reads once, few, many or a size class.

d_call clone_size j_call v_call cdr3_nt cdr3_aa
TRBD2 NA TRBJ2-1 TRBV5-1 TGCGCCAGCAGCTTACCTCTAGCGGGGGCCTACAATGAGCAGTTCTTC CASSLPLAGAYNEQFF
NA NA TRBJ1-4 TRBV28 TGTGCCAGCAGTTTTATCAACCCCGTCACACCTCCGTTTTTT CASSFINPVTPPFF
NA once TRBJ2-5 TRBV12-3/TRBV12-4 TGTGCCAGCAGTCTGCAAGAGACCCAGTACTTC CASSLQETQYF
NA NA TRBJ1-1 TRBV18 TGTGCCAGCTCACCTAATTGGGGGGAGAACACTGAAGCTTTCTTT CASSPNWGENTEAFF
NA NA TRBJ1-2 TRBV7-3 TGTGCCAGCAGCATGCACACAGGGATAGGCTATGGCTACACCTTC CASSMHTGIGYGYTF
NA once TRBJ2-5 TRBV5-5 TGTGCCAGCAGCCCTCTCAGCGGGGAGACCCAGTACTTC CASSPLSGETQYF
NA NA TRBJ2-1 TRBV18 TGTGCCAGCTCACTCAGTTCGACTAACGATGAGCAGTTCTTC CASSLSSTNDEQFF
NA NA TRBJ1-2 TRBV5-8 TGTGCCAGCAGCCAAAACCTTGGACTCATAGGACCTGGCTACACCTTC CASSQNLGLIGPGYTF
TRBD2 NA TRBJ2-1 TRBV2 TGTGCCAGCAGTAACCCTAGCGGGAGGGCCAATGAGCAGTTCTTC CASSNPSGRANEQFF
NA NA TRBJ1-5 TRBV1 TGCACCAGCAGCCAGGCTTCGACGGGGAGCAATCAGCCCCAGCATTTT CTSSQASTGSNQPQHF
TRBD2 NA TRBJ2-2 TRBV4-2 TGTGCCAGCAGCCTACGATCTAGCGGGGGGGCCGGTGCCGGGGAGCTGTTTTTT CASSLRSSGGAGAGELFF
TRBD1 once TRBJ1-3 TRBV30 TGTGCCTGGACCCCGGGACAGGGAGGAAACACCATATATTTT CAWTPGQGGNTIYF
TRBD1 NA TRBJ2-7 TRBV5-4 TGTGCCAGCAGCTTGAGTCCACAGGGGCCCAACTACGAGCAGTACTTC CASSLSPQGPNYEQYF
TRBD2 NA TRBJ2-5 TRBV28 TGTGCCAGCAGTTTGGGGCTAGCGGGGGGCCAAGAGACCCAGTACTTC CASSLGLAGGQETQYF
TRBD1 once TRBJ2-7 TRBV7-8 TGTGCCAGCAGCTCCTGGACAGGGGGATCCTACGAGCAGTACTTC CASSSWTGGSYEQYF
TRBD2 once TRBJ2-7 TRBV6-5 TGTGCCAGCAGTTTAAGAGCGGGAGACTCCTACGAGCAGTACTTC CASSLRAGDSYEQYF
NA NA TRBJ2-7 TRBV2 TGTGCCAGCAGGTTTCAACCCGGCTACGAGCAGTACTTC CASRFQPGYEQYF
NA NA TRBJ2-1 TRBV12-3/TRBV12-4 TGTGCCTCAGGCGGAGGCTACAATGAGCAGTTCTTC CASGGGYNEQFF
TRBD1 NA TRBJ1-1 TRBV4-1 TGCGCCAGCAGCCAAGAGGGACAGGGCAACACTGAAGCTTTCTTT CASSQEGQGNTEAFF
NA NA TRBJ1-5 TRBV7-2 TGTGCCAGCAGCTTATGGGGGGAGGGGCCCCAGCATTTT CASSLWGEGPQHF
TRBD2 NA TRBJ2-1 TRBV7-3 TGTGCCAGCAGCTTAACCTCGGGGGCTAGCGGGAGTTCCTACAATGAGCAGTTCTTC CASSLTSGASGSSYNEQFF
TRBD1 NA TRBJ1-1 TRBV4-1 TGCGCCAGCAGCCAACCGGGCAGGGGGCGGACTGAAGCTTTCTTT CASSQPGRGRTEAFF
NA NA TRBJ2-7 TRBV5-1 TGCGCCAGCAGCTTCTGGGTGAGCGGGCCTACCTACGAGCAGTACTTC CASSFWVSGPTYEQYF
TRBD2 NA TRBJ2-4 TRBV4-3 TGCGCCAGCAGCCAAGAGAGCCCGGGACTAGCGGGAGGTAACATTCAGTACTTC CASSQESPGLAGGNIQYF
NA NA TRBJ1-6 TRBV5-1 TGCGCCAGCAGCTTGGGCAGGGGAAACGATAATTCACCCCTCCACTTT CASSLGRGNDNSPLHF
TRBD1 NA TRBJ2-2 TRBV5-8 TGTGCCAGCAGCATGTCAGGGGGTAACACCGGGGAGCTGTTTTTT CASSMSGGNTGELFF
NA NA TRBJ2-7 TRBV18 TGTGCCAGCTCACCAGATAGTAGCGGCGAGCAGTACTTC CASSPDSSGEQYF
TRBD2 NA TRBJ2-7 TRBV3-1/TRBV3-2 TGTGCCAGCAGCCAAGCGTCTAGCGGTACCTACGAGCAGTACTTC CASSQASSGTYEQYF
NA once TRBJ1-2 TRBV4-1 TGCGCCAGCAGCCAACCATCGGGTAACTATGGCTACACCTTC CASSQPSGNYGYTF
NA NA TRBJ1-4 TRBV6-4 TGTGCCAGCAGCCCGGGAGTTTCAACTAATGAAAAACTGTTTTTT CASSPGVSTNEKLFF
TRBD2 NA TRBJ2-7 TRBV18 TGTGCCAGCTCACCACCTAGCGGGGCCTACGAGCAGTACTTC CASSPPSGAYEQYF
TRBD1 NA TRBJ1-1 TRBV18 TGTGCCAGCTCACAGGGACAGATGAACACTGAAGCTTTCTTT CASSQGQMNTEAFF
NA NA TRBJ1-4 TRBV19 TGTGCCAGCAAGTCAGGAACCGCTTCTTATGAAAAACTGTTTTTT CASKSGTASYEKLFF
NA NA TRBJ1-3 TRBV19 TGTGCCAGTACTCGGGGGGACTCTGGAAACACCATATATTTT CASTRGDSGNTIYF
NA NA TRBJ1-2 TRBV19 TGTGCCACCAAAGACGGTTCAGGGGTCTATGGCTACACCTTC CATKDGSGVYGYTF
NA NA TRBJ2-1 TRBV30 TGTGCCTGGAGCTTCAGGCTACCTCCCTACAATGAGCAGTTCTTC CAWSFRLPPYNEQFF
NA NA TRBJ1-1 TRBV21-1 TGTGCCAGCCCCCCCTCCCTGACAGGTGCCCTTATGAACACTGAAGCTTTCTTT CASPPSLTGALMNTEAFF
NA NA TRBJ2-2 TRBV18 TGTGCCAGCTCACCACCGGCACAGTTCGCGAACACCGGGGAGCTGTTTTTT CASSPPAQFANTGELFF
NA NA TRBJ2-1 TRBV7-2 TGTGCCAGCAGCTTCAGAGGTAGCTTCCCCTACAATGAGCAGTTCTTC CASSFRGSFPYNEQFF
TRBD2 NA TRBJ2-7 TRBV6-1 TGTGCCAGCAGTGATATGGGGTCGGGGGGTAAGCAGTACTTC CASSDMGSGGKQYF
TRBD2 few TRBJ2-1 TRBV4-2 TGTGCCAGCAGCCAAGATTATGGTAGCGGGCCTTACAATGAGCAGTTCTTC CASSQDYGSGPYNEQFF
NA once TRBJ2-3 TRBV30 TGTGCCTGGAGCCACACAGATACGCAGTATTTT CAWSHTDTQYF
NA NA TRBJ2-1 TRBV12-3/TRBV12-4 TGTGCCAGCAGTTTCGCGTACAATGAGCAGTTCTTC CASSFAYNEQFF
TRBD1 NA TRBJ1-2 TRBV6-1 TGTGCCAGCAGTGAATCTCGAAGGGGGCTGTCTGGCTACACCTTC CASSESRRGLSGYTF
NA NA TRBJ1-1 TRBV6-2/TRBV6-3 TGTGCCAGCAGTTACGCAGGGTCGATGCGTAATGTGGGGTTAGAAGCTTTCTTT CASSYAGSMRNVGLEAFF
TRBD1 NA TRBJ1-6 TRBV25-1 TGTGCCAGCAGGAGAACAGGGACAGGGGCAAACTCACCCCTCCACTTT CASRRTGTGANSPLHF
TRBD2 NA TRBJ2-3 TRBV29-1 TGCAGCGTTGAAGGTGGTGTAGCGGGGGGGAGCACAGATACGCAGTATTTT CSVEGGVAGGSTDTQYF
NA NA TRBJ2-3 TRBV18 TGTGCCAGCTCACCAGACTCAGATACGCAGTATTTT CASSPDSDTQYF
NA many TRBJ2-7 TRBV19 TGTGCCAGTAGTCCCTTTCCCGGGCGGGGCCCCTACGAGCAGTACTTC CASSPFPGRGPYEQYF
NA NA TRBJ1-4 TRBV7-9 TGTGCCAGCAGCCAACGATGGACCCGGGGAAATGAAAAACTGTTTTTT CASSQRWTRGNEKLFF